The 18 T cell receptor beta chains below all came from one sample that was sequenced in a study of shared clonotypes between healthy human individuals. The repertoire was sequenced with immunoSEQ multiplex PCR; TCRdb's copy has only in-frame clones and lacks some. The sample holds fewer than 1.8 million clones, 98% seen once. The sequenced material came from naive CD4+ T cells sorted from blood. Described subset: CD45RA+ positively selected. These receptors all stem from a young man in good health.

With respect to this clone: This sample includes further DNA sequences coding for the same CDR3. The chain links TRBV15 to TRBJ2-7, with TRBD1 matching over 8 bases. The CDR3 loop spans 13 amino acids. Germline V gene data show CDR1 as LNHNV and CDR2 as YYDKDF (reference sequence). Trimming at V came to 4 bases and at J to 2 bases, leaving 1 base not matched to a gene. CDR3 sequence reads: CATSKQGAYEQYF. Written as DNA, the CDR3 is TGTGCCACCAGCAAACAGGGGGCCTACGAGCAGTACTTC.

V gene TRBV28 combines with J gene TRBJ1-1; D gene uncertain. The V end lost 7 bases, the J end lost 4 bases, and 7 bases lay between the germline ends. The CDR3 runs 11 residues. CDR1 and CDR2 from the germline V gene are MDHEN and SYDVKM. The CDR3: CASKGSTEAFF. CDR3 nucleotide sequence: TGTGCCAGCAAGGGAAGCACTGAAGCTTTCTTT.

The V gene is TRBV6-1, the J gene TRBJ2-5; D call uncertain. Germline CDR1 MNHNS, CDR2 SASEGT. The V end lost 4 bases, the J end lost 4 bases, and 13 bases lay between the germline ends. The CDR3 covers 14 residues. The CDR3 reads CASSAPGRVETQYF. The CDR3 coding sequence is TGTGCCAGCAGTGCACCGGGTCGGGTAGAGACCCAGTACTTC.

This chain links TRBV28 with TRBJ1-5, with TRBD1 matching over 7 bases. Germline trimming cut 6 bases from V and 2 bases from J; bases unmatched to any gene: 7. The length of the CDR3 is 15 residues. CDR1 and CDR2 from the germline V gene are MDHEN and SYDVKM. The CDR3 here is CASSRRQGGNQPQHF. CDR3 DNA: TGTGCCAGCAGCCGTAGACAGGGAGGCAATCAGCCCCAGCATTTT.

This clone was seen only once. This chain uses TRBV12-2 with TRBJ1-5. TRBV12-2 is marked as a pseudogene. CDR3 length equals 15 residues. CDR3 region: CASRHPIRVNQPQHF. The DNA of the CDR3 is TGTGCAAGTCGCCACCCGATAAGGGTGAATCAGCCCCAGCATTTT.

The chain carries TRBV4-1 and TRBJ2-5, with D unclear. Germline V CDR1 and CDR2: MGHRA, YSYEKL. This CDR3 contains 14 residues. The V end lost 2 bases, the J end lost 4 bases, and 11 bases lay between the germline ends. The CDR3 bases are TGCGCCAGCAGCCAACTTCTGCTTTTAGAGACCCAGTACTTC. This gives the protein CASSQLLLLETQYF.

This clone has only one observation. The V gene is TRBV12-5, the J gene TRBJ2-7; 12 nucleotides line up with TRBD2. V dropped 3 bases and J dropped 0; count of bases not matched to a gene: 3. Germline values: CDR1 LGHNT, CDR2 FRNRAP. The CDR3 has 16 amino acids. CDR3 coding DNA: TGTGCTAGTGGTTTAACGACTAGCGGGAGCTCCTACGAGCAGTACTTC. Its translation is CASGLTTSGSSYEQYF. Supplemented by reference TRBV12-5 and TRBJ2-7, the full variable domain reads DARVTQTPRHKVTEMGQEVTMRCQPILGHNTVFWYRQTMMQGLELLAYFRNRAPLDDSGMPKDRFSAEMPDATLATLKIQPSEPRDSAVYFCASGLTTSGSSYEQYFGPGTRLTVT.

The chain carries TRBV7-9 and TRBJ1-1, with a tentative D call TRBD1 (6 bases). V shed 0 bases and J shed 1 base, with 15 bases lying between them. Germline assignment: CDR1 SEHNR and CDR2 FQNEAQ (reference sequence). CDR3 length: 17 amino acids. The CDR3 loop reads CASSLAPTGWKNTEAFF. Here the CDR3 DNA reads TGTGCCAGCAGCTTAGCTCCTACAGGGTGGAAGAACACTGAAGCTTTCTTT.

Here the CDR3 reads CASRSGAYPIQETQYF. The CDR3 nucleotides read TGCGCCAGCAGGTCAGGAGCCTACCCCATACAAGAGACCCAGTACTTC. The chain recombines TRBV5-1 with TRBJ2-5, with D uncertain. CDR3 length equals 16 residues. Germline V gives CDR1 SGHRS, CDR2 YFSETQ. V lost 5 bases and J lost 2, with 19 bases in between.

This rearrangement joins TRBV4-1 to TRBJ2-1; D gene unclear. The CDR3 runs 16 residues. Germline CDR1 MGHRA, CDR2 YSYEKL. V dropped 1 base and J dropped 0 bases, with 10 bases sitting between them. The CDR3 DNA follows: TGCGCCAGCAGCCAAGCCGAGTCCAGCTCCTACAATGAGCAGTTCTTC. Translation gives CASSQAESSSYNEQFF.

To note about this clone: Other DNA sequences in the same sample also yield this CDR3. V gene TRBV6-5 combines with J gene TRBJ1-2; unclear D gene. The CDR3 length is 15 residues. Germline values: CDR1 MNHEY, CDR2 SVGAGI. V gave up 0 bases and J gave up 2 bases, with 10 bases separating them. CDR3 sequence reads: CASSYSRGGNYGYTF. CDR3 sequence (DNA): TGTGCCAGCAGTTACTCCCGGGGAGGGAACTATGGCTACACCTTC.

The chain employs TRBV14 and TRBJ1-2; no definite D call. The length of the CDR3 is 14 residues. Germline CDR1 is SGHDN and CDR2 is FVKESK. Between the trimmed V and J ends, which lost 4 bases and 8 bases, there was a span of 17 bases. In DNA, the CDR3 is TGTGCCAGCAGCCCACCTCGCCCCCGGCTAGGCTACACCTTC. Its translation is CASSPPRPRLGYTF.

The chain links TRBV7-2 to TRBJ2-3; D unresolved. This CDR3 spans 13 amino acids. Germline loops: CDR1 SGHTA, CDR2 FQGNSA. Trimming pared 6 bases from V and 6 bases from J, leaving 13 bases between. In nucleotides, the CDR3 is TGTGCCAGCAGGTTTAACTCAGTGGATACGCAGTATTTT. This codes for CASRFNSVDTQYF. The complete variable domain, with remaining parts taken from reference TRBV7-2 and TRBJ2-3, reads GAGVSQSPSNKVTEKGKDVELRCDPISGHTALYWYRQSLGQGLEFLIYFQGNSAPDKSGLPSDRFSAERTGGSVSTLTIQRTQQEDSAVYLCASRFNSVDTQYFGPGTRLTVL.

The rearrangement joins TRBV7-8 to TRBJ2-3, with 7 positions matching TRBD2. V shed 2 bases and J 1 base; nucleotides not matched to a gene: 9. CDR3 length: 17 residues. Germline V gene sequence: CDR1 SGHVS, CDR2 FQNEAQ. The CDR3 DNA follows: TGTGCCAGCAGCTTACGGCGAGTAGCGGGCCGCACAGATACGCAGTATTTT. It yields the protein CASSLRRVAGRTDTQYF.

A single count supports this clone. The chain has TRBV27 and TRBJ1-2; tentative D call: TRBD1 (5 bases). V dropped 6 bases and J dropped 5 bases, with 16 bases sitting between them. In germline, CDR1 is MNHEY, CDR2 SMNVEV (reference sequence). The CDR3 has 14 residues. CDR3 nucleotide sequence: TGTGCCAGCAGCTTTCAGAGGGGAAATTATGGCTACACCTTC. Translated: CASSFQRGNYGYTF.

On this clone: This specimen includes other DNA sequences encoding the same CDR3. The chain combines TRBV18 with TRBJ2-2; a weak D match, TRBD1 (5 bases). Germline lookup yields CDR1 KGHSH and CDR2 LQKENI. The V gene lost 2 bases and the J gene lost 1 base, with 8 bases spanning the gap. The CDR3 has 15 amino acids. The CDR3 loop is CASSPGAGNTGELFF. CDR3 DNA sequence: TGTGCCAGCTCACCAGGGGCAGGGAACACCGGGGAGCTGTTTTTT. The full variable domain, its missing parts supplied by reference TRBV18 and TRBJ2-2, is NAGVMQNPRHLVRRRGQEARLRCSPMKGHSHVYWYRQLPEEGLKFMVYLQKENIIDESGMPKERFSAEFPKEGPSILRIQQVVRGDSAAYFCASSPGAGNTGELFFGEGSRLTVL.

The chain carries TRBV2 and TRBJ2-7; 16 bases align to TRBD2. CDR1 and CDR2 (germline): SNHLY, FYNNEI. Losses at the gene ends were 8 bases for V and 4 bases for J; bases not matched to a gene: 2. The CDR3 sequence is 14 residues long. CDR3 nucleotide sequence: TGTGCCAGCGGGACTAGCGGGAGGGCATACGAGCAGTACTTC. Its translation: CASGTSGRAYEQYF.

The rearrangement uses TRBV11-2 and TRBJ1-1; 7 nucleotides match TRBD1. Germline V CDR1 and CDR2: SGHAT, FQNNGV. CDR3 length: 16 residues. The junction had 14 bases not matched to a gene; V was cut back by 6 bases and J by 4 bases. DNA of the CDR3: TGTGCCAGCAGTGCGGGGACAAGGGGGCCGGGCACTGAAGCTTTCTTT. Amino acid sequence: CASSAGTRGPGTEAFF.